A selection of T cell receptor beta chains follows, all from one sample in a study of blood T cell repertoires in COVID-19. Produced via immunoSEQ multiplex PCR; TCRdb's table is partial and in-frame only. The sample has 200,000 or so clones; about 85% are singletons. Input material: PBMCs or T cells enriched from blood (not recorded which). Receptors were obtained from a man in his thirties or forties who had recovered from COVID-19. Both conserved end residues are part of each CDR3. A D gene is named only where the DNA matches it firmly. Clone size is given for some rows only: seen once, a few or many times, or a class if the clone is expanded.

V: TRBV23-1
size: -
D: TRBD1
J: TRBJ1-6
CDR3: CASTDRGNSPLHF
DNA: TGCGCCAGCACCGACAGGGGAAATTCACCCCTCCACTTT

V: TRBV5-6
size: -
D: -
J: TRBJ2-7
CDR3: CASSLEAVDQYF
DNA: TGTGCCAGCAGCTTGGAGGCGGTGGATCAGTACTTC

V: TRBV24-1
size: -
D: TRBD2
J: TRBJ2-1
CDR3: CATSDRTSGRNMNEQFF
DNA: TGTGCCACCAGTGATCGGACTAGCGGGAGGAATATGAATGAGCAGTTCTTC

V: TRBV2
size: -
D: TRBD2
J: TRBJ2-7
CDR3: CASSDEREGQYEQYF
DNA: TGTGCCAGCAGTGACGAGCGGGAGGGCCAGTACGAGCAGTACTTC

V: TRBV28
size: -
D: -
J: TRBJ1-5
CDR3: CASSLYRVNQPQHF
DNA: TGTGCCAGCAGTTTGTACAGGGTCAATCAGCCCCAGCATTTT

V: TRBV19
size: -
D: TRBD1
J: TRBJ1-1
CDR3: CASSNRGQGDTEAFF
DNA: TGTGCCAGTAGTAATAGAGGACAGGGGGACACTGAAGCTTTCTTT

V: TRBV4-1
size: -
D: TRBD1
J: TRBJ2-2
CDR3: CASSHGGQGRDTGELFF
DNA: TGCGCCAGCAGCCATGGGGGACAGGGGAGGGACACCGGGGAGCTGTTTTTT

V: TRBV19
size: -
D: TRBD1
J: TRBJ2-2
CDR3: CASSTGGAGTGELFF
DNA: TGTGCCAGTAGTACAGGGGGCGCGGGCACCGGGGAGCTGTTTTTT

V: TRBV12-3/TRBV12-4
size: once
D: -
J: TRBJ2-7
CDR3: CASSFRVDEQYF
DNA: TGTGCCAGCAGTTTTAGAGTGGACGAGCAGTACTTC

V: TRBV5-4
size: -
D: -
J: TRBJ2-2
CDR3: CASSGGAILNTNTGELFF
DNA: TGTGCCAGCAGTGGCGGGGCCATCTTGAATACGAACACCGGGGAGCTGTTTTTT

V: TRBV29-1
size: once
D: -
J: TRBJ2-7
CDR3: CSVFDSTTRQQYF
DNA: TGCAGCGTCTTCGACAGTACGACACGACAGCAGTACTTC

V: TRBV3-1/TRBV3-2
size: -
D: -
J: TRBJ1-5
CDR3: CASSQGGYSNQPQHF
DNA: TGTGCCAGCAGCCAGGGGGGGTATAGCAATCAGCCCCAGCATTTT

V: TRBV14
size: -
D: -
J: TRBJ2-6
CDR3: CASSPILAAGANVLTF
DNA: TGTGCCAGCAGCCCGATCTTAGCAGCTGGGGCCAACGTCCTGACTTTC

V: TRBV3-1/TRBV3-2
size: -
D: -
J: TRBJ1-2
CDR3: CASSLFLSTGYGYTF
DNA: TGTGCCAGCAGCCTGTTTTTATCGACAGGCTATGGCTACACCTTC

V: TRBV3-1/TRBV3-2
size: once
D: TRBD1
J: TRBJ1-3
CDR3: CASSHTTGTGSSGNTIYF
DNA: TGTGCCAGCAGCCACACAACCGGGACAGGTAGCTCTGGAAACACCATATATTTT

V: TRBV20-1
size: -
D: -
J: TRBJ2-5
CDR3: CSGLDETQYF
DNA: TGCAGTGGACTAGATGAGACCCAGTACTTC

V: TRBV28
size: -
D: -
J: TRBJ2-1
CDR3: CASGAPGAGYNEQFF
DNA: TGTGCCAGCGGTGCACCAGGGGCTGGTTACAATGAGCAGTTCTTC

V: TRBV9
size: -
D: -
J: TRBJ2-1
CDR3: CASSVGGGDNEQFF
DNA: TGTGCCAGCAGCGTAGGAGGGGGGGACAATGAGCAGTTCTTC

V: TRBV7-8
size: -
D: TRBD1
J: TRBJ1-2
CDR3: CASSLVMLGTGVRGYTF
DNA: TGTGCCAGCAGCTTAGTTATGTTAGGGACAGGGGTTCGGGGCTACACCTTC

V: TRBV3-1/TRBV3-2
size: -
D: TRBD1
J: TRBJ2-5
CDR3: CASSRWAGTGEETQYF
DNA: TGTGCCAGCAGCCGGTGGGCCGGGACAGGAGAAGAGACCCAGTACTTC

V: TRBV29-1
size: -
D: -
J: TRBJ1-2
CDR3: CSAKSGLTTRYGYTF
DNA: TGCAGCGCAAAAAGTGGGTTAACGACGCGGTATGGCTACACCTTC

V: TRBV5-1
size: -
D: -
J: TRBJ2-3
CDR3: CASSLEGRGGTDTQYF
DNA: TGCGCCAGCAGCTTGGAGGGCAGGGGAGGCACAGATACGCAGTATTTT

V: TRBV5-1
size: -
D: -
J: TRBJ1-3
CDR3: CASSPIVRGADGNTIYF
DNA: TGCGCCAGCAGCCCAATCGTTCGGGGGGCGGATGGAAACACCATATATTTT

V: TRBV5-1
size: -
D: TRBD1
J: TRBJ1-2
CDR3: CASSLGGTENYGYTF
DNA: TGCGCCAGCAGCTTGGGGGGGACAGAGAACTATGGCTACACCTTC

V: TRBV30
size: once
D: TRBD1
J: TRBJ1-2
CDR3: CAWQGVNYGYTF
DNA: TGTGCCTGGCAGGGGGTTAACTATGGCTACACCTTC

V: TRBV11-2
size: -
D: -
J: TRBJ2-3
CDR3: CASSFHTGSTDTQYF
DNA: TGTGCCAGCAGCTTTCATACCGGGAGCACAGATACGCAGTATTTT

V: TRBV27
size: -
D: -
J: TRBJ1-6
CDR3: CASSRGGTNSPLHF
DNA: TGTGCCAGCAGCCGGGGGGGGACTAATTCACCCCTCCACTTT

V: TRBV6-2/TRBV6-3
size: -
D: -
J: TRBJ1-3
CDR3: CASSFLAGNTIYF
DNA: TGTGCCAGCAGTTTTCTTGCTGGAAACACCATATATTTT

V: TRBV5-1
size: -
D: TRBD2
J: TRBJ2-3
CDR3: CASSLSSGGADTQYF
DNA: TGCGCCAGCAGCTTAAGTAGCGGGGGGGCGGATACGCAGTATTTT

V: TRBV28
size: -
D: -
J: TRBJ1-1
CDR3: CASSREMNTEAFF
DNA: TGTGCCAGCTCCAGGGAAATGAACACTGAAGCTTTCTTT

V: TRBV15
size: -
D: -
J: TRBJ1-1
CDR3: CATSRGQTTGKTEAFF
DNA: TGTGCCACCAGCAGAGGCCAGACCACAGGGAAAACTGAAGCTTTCTTT

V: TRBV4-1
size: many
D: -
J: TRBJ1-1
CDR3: CASSQEVTYDSEAFF
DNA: TGCGCCAGCAGCCAAGAGGTCACTTACGATAGTGAAGCTTTCTTT

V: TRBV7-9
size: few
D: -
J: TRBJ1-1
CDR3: CASSRATEAFF
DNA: TGTGCCAGCAGCCGAGCCACTGAAGCTTTCTTT

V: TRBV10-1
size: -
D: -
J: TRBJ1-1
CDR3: CATRVTLNTEAFF
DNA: TGCGCCACCAGGGTTACTCTGAACACTGAAGCTTTCTTT

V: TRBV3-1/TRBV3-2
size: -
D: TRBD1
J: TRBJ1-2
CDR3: CASSQDRGVGYTF
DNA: TGTGCCAGCAGCCAGGACAGGGGCGTTGGCTACACCTTC

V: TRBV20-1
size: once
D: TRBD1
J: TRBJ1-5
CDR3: CSASGTGLSDQPQHF
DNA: TGCAGTGCTAGTGGGACAGGGCTCTCAGATCAGCCCCAGCATTTT

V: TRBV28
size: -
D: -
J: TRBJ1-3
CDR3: CASQRFAGSSGNTIYF
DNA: TGTGCCAGCCAGAGGTTTGCCGGGAGCTCTGGAAACACCATATATTTT

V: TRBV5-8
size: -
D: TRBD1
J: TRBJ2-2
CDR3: CASSVQGAEWTGELFF
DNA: TGTGCCAGCAGCGTACAGGGGGCGGAATGGACCGGGGAGCTGTTTTTT

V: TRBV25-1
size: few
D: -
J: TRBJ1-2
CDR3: CASSEGGRDYGYTF
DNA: TGTGCCAGCAGTGAAGGCGGCCGTGACTATGGCTACACCTTC

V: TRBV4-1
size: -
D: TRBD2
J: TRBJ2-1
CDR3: CASSLLSGGADEQFF
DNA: TGCGCCAGCAGCCTCCTTAGCGGGGGGGCGGATGAGCAGTTCTTC

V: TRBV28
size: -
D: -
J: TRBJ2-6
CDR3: CASSFRGFDGANVLTF
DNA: TGTGCCAGCAGTTTCAGGGGATTCGATGGGGCCAACGTCCTGACTTTC

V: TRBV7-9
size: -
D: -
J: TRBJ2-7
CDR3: CASSLRQSANVYEQYF
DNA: TGTGCCAGCAGCCTCAGACAGAGCGCGAACGTCTACGAGCAGTACTTC

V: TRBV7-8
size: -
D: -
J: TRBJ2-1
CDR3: CASSQGSPSYNEQFF
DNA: TGTGCCAGCAGCCAGGGGTCTCCCTCCTACAATGAGCAGTTCTTC

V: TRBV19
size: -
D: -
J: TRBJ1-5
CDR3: CASRLTEHSNQPQHF
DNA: TGTGCCAGTAGACTTACAGAGCATAGCAATCAGCCCCAGCATTTT

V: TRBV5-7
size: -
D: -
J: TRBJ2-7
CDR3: CASSLRKVTGEQYF
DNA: TGTGCCAGCAGCTTGAGGAAAGTTACAGGCGAGCAGTACTTC

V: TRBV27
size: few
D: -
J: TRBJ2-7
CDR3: CASSAKSGSTREQYF
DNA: TGTGCCAGCAGTGCAAAATCGGGGTCGACGAGGGAGCAGTACTTC

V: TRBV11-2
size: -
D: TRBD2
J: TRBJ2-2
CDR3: CASSRRTSGLITSTGELFF
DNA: TGTGCCAGCAGCCGCAGGACTAGCGGACTAATTACTAGTACCGGGGAGCTGTTTTTT

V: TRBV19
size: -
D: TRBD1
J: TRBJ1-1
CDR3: CASHRGRGTENEAFF
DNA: TGTGCCAGTCACCGGGGCAGGGGGACGGAAAACGAAGCTTTCTTT

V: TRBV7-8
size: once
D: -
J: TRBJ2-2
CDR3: CASSLGDKDYTGELFF
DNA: TGTGCCAGCAGCTTAGGAGATAAGGACTACACCGGGGAGCTGTTTTTT

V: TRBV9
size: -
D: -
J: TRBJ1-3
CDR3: CASSVSDRNTIYF
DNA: TGTGCCAGCAGCGTATCCGACAGAAACACCATATATTTT

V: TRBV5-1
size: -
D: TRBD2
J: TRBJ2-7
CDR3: CASSFDAGGLSYEQYF
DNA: TGCGCCAGCAGCTTCGACGCGGGGGGACTCTCCTACGAGCAGTACTTC

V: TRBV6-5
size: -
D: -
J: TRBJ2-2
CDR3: CASSYRVDNTGELFF
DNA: TGTGCCAGCAGTTATCGGGTAGATAACACCGGGGAGCTGTTTTTT

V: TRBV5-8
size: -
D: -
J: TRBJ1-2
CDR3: CASSTGQRRSEGYTF
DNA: TGTGCCAGCAGCACCGGACAGCGAAGGTCTGAGGGCTACACCTTC

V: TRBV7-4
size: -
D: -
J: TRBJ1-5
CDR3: CASSPAYGGGSNQPQHF
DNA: TGTGCCAGCAGCCCCGCATACGGGGGGGGGAGCAATCAGCCCCAGCATTTT